This TCR beta chain was sequenced during a study of blood T cell repertoires in COVID-19. For the study at large: COVID-19 samples from acute and convalescent phases originated in the United States, Italy and Spain.

J lost 3 bases, V lost 0 bases, and 6 bases had no gene match. The CDR3 totals 16 residues. Germline V gene lookup returns CDR1 SNHLY and CDR2 FYNNEI. TCRdb keeps only in-frame clones here, not all; method: immunoSEQ multiplex PCR. The sample has roughly 200,000 clones; over 70% are singletons. The sample comprised peripheral blood. The V call is TRBV2, the J call TRBJ2-7; TRBD2 matches 9 bases. This receptor was taken from a woman in her seventies with acute or convalescent COVID-19. As DNA, the CDR3 is TGTGCCAGCAGTGAAGCCCACCTAGCGGGAATCTACGAGCAGTACTTC. Translation: CASSEAHLAGIYEQYF.